The subject of this entry is one TCR beta chain. The antigen this receptor binds is unknown. It has no much larger one-base neighbor in the sample; base qualities were not kept. Each collaborating institution followed its own protocols to collect whole blood in K2EDTA tubes. Collaborator samples were shipped for TCRbeta analysis as frozen whole blood, isolated PBMCs, or DNA extracted from either sample type. CDR1 and CDR2 are drawn from the germline V gene: MDHEN, SYDVKM. There are 13 amino acids in the CDR3, from cysteine to phenylalanine inclusive. Only the CDR3 DNA is retained, 39 bases long and in frame from the first base. The V and J ends are trimmed by 10 bases and 1 base, leaving 13 bases between them. This entry comes from a study of blood T cell repertoires in COVID-19 (dated by TCRdb to 2018 to 2020). Study-wide context: Samples covering the acute and convalescent phases of COVID-19 were provided by collaborators in the United States, Italy and Spain. The prospective study material was composed of cDNA or gDNA derived from T cells, B-cell-depleted T cells, or PBMCs. The dataset comprised deeply sampled blood TCRbeta repertoires from subjects exposed to, actively infected with, or recovered from COVID-19. A freely available public database, intended as a resource for researchers studying the immune response to SARS-CoV-2, is where the repertoires were released. Samples came from the ongoing ImmuneRACE study (first 160 participants) plus 1,254 subjects from 6 global collaborators. The sample metadata nearly always contained a de-identified subject ID, COVID-19 status, age in years and sex. Where available, HLA class I and class II types were taken from metadata supplied by the sample provider and were not determined by assay-based typing. Results the study describes overall, beyond this receptor: How much clinical and demographic metadata was included differed by source and by participant, and the metadata was provided uncurated.

TCRbeta CDR3 regions were amplified from genomic DNA by means of the immunoSEQ Assay, a bias-controlled multiplex PCR. In the authors' own workflow: The number of nucleated cells in each sample was estimated from the amplification of reference gene primers within the assay. Sequence reads were collapsed and filtered to measure the absolute abundance of every unique TCRbeta CDR3 rearrangement. For each sample, productive Simpson clonality was calculated by taking the square root of Simpson's diversity index across productive rearrangements. Sourced from immuneACCESS, this table was stored by TCRdb with only in-frame sequences that have V and J called. A share of the clones is absent; for the studies checked, an unresolved V gene accounts for under half, and the remainder has no known explanation. V and J calls and clone size are those listed in that table; D and trimming were worked out from the DNA. This sample has about 200,000 clones in its table, and approximately 85% of those were observed once. Jointly, the top ten make up approximately 10% of the sample.

Sequencing input: peripheral blood. The TCR comes from a human donor with active or convalescent COVID-19. The donor label of this sample is uncertain. The sequence joins TRBV28 to TRBJ1-1, with no confident D gene call. The CDR3 reads as follows: CAITRPGNTEAFF. In nucleotide form, the sequence is TGTGCCATCACCCGACCGGGGAACACTGAAGCTTTCTTT.